The 21 T cell receptor beta chains reported below all come from one sample, sequenced in a study of PD-1 blockade in classical Hodgkin lymphoma. No patient escaped relapse after autologous stem cell transplantation, and brentuximab vedotin exposure varied. TCRdb's table, derived via immunoSEQ multiplex PCR, lists solely in-frame clones and lacks some. The sample lists 25,000 to 35,000 clones; 71% were seen once. Here the sequenced sample was peripheral blood mononuclear cells (PBMCs), taken before the second cycle of nivolumab. The receptors stem from a human donor with classical Hodgkin lymphoma.

This clone came up once. This rearrangement joins TRBV7-2 to TRBJ2-1; D is possibly TRBD2 (6 bases). This CDR3 region has 17 residues. CDR1 is SGHTA and CDR2 is FQGNSA in the germline V gene. V gave up 1 base and J gave up 0 bases, with 13 bases separating them. The CDR3 here is CASSLVREFPSYNEQFF. The DNA of the CDR3 is TGTGCCAGCAGCTTAGTCCGGGAGTTCCCCTCCTACAATGAGCAGTTCTTC.

There are a few counts of this clone. This rearrangement joins TRBV4-3 to TRBJ1-4; 7 nucleotides agree with TRBD1. The CDR3 runs 16 residues. Trimming took 4 bases from V and 6 from J; bases not matched to a gene: 11. Germline assignment: CDR1 LGHNA and CDR2 YSLEER. The CDR3 nucleotides read TGCGCCAGCAGCCTAAATGACAGGGCGGATGATGAAAAACTGTTTTTT. Translated: CASSLNDRADDEKLFF.

This clone has only a few counts. V usage is TRBV2 and J usage is TRBJ1-1, with 10 bases aligning to TRBD1. J gave up 10 bases and V 3 bases, and 14 bases lay outside the gene matches. CDR1 and CDR2 (germline): SNHLY, FYNNEI. The CDR3 spans 16 residues. This CDR3 is CASSDWVPGQGYRAFF. CDR3 DNA sequence: TGTGCCAGCAGTGATTGGGTCCCGGGACAGGGGTACAGAGCTTTCTTT. The complete variable domain, with remaining parts taken from reference TRBV2 and TRBJ1-1, reads EPEVTQTPSHQVTQMGQEVILRCVPISNHLYFYWYRQILGQKVEFLVSFYNNEISEKSEIFDDQFSVERPDGSNFTLKIRSTKLEDSAMYFCASSDWVPGQGYRAFFGQGTRLTVV.

This clone was seen just once. The chain employs TRBV10-3 and TRBJ2-1, with D tentatively TRBD1 (6 bases). There are 14 residues in the CDR3. Trimming removed 4 bases from V and 3 bases from J, with 10 bases in between. The germline V gene has CDR1 ENHRY and CDR2 SYGVKD. The CDR3 bases are TGTGCCATCAGTGCAGGGGACCTCTACAATGAGCAGTTCTTC. Translating gives CAISAGDLYNEQFF.

This rearrangement joins TRBV5-4 to TRBJ2-5; a weak D match, TRBD2 (5 bases). CDR3 length: 14 amino acids. The V end lost 0 bases, the J end lost 4 bases, and 10 bases lay between the germline ends. CDR1 and CDR2 (germline): SGHNT, YYREEE (reference sequence). CDR3 bases: TGTGCCAGCAGCTTGGAACTAGTGGCAGAGACCCAGTACTTC. Translated, it gives CASSLELVAETQYF.

The V call is TRBV11-1, the J call TRBJ2-7; TRBD1 aligns across 7 bases. The CDR3 is 16 residues long. The J segment lost 6 bases and the V segment lost 3 bases, leaving 14 bases of the junction unmatched. Per germline, CDR1 SGHAT and CDR2 FQDESV (reference sequence). The CDR3 region has the DNA TGTGCCAGCAGCTTTTCATTGTGGGACAGCGCGGCCGAGCAGTACTTC. The encoded protein is CASSFSLWDSAAEQYF.

The V call is TRBV11-3, the J call TRBJ1-1; TRBD1 matches 8 bases. Unmatched junction bases numbered 3, after V lost 5 bases and J lost 4 bases. Germline loops: CDR1 SGHNT, CDR2 YENEEA. The CDR3 spans 13 residues. DNA for the CDR3: TGTGCCAGCAGCCACGGACAGGGCACTGAAGCTTTCTTT. Translating it yields CASSHGQGTEAFF.

The chain is built from TRBV19 and TRBJ1-5; a possible D gene is TRBD1 (5 bases). This CDR3 has 14 amino acids. CDR1 and CDR2 from the germline V gene are LNHDA and SQIVND (reference sequence). Trimming removed 3 bases from V and 5 bases from J, with 11 bases in between. CDR3 residues: CASSMWGGDQPQHF. CDR3 DNA: TGTGCCAGTAGTATGTGGGGGGGAGATCAGCCCCAGCATTTT.

The genes are TRBV7-9 and TRBJ1-1; D ambiguous. CDR1 and CDR2 from the germline V gene are SEHNR and FQNEAQ (reference sequence). V lost 3 bases and J 4 bases, leaving 6 bases between the germline ends. The CDR3 consists of 12 residues. CDR3 loop: CASSFGVTEAFF. CDR3 sequence (DNA): TGTGCCAGCAGCTTTGGGGTCACTGAAGCTTTCTTT.

Only a few counts were recorded for this clone. This chain uses TRBV29-1 with TRBJ2-1, with TRBD1 matching 9 bases. Germline V gene data show CDR1 as SQVTM and CDR2 as ANQGSEA. V gave up 0 bases and J gave up 6 bases; unmatched junction bases: 6. This CDR3 region has 15 residues. The CDR3 loop is CSVEEQGAPVNEQFF. CDR3 nucleotides: TGCAGCGTTGAAGAACAGGGGGCTCCGGTCAATGAGCAGTTCTTC.

The chain couples TRBV6-6 to TRBJ2-7, with D hard to call. This CDR3 is built from 12 residues. Looked up from germline, CDR1 is MNHNY and CDR2 is SVGAGI (reference sequence). The ends were cut back, 7 bases at V and 5 bases at J, with 12 bases in the middle. The CDR3 sequence: CASTHGRHEQYF. DNA for the CDR3: TGTGCCAGCACTCACGGCAGGCACGAGCAGTACTTC.

The V and J genes are TRBV2 and TRBJ2-7; D uncertain. The CDR3 runs to 14 residues. Looked up from germline, CDR1 is SNHLY and CDR2 is FYNNEI. Trimming took off 4 bases at V and 0 bases at J, with 10 bases between the two ends. DNA for the CDR3: TGTGCCAGCAGTGTCGACTGGACCTCCTACGAGCAGTACTTC. This gives the protein CASSVDWTSYEQYF.

A note on this clone: Additional DNA sequences in this sample encode the identical CDR3. This chain joins TRBV7-2 and TRBJ2-3; no clear D gene. Germline V gene lookup returns CDR1 SGHTA and CDR2 FQGNSA. V was pared by 2 bases and J by 0 bases, with 0 bases between. This CDR3 is 12 amino acids long. The CDR3 nucleotides are TGTGCCAGCAGCTTAAGCACAGATACGCAGTATTTT. Its translation: CASSLSTDTQYF.

This clone came up a few times. The chain joins TRBV5-4 to TRBJ2-1, with a tentative D call TRBD2 (5 bases). CDR3 length equals 14 residues. The germline V and J ends were trimmed by 5 bases and 5 bases, with 14 bases remaining between them. CDR1 is SGHNT, CDR2 YYREEE, per germline (reference sequence). The CDR3 reads CASSPEALNNEQFF. The CDR3 DNA sequence: TGTGCCAGCAGTCCGGAGGCCCTGAACAATGAGCAGTTCTTC.

This chain links TRBV9 with TRBJ2-3; weak D call: TRBD2 (6 bases). V lost 3 bases and J 6 bases, leaving 23 bases between the germline ends. The germline CDR1 and CDR2 sequences are SGDLS and YYNGEE. There are 17 residues in the CDR3. The CDR3 sequence is CASSGREKSQIGDTQYF. The CDR3, as DNA: TGTGCCAGCAGCGGGCGGGAAAAGAGTCAAATTGGGGATACGCAGTATTTT.

The chain uses TRBV10-3 and TRBJ2-5; D unclear. The germline V and J ends were trimmed by 0 bases and 2 bases, with 10 bases remaining between them. The CDR3 loop spans 15 amino acids. The germline gives CDR1 ENHRY, CDR2 SYGVKD. CDR3 in DNA: TGTGCCATCAGTGAGTCGGGGTCAGCACAAGAGACCCAGTACTTC. This codes for CAISESGSAQETQYF.

The chain couples TRBV6-5 to TRBJ2-1; D is undetermined. CDR3 length equals 14 residues. Germline-derived CDR1 and CDR2 are MNHEY and SVGAGI. Trimming cost V 0 bases and J 6 bases, with 9 bases left between them. The CDR3 sequence is CASSYSFFTNEQFF. The CDR3 coding sequence is TGTGCCAGCAGTTACTCGTTCTTCACCAATGAGCAGTTCTTC.

The sample holds a few counts of this clone. DNA for the CDR3: TGTGCCAGCAGGCACTACCAGGGGGCCACCTACAATGAGCAGTTCTTC. Translated: CASRHYQGATYNEQFF. The chain couples TRBV11-2 to TRBJ2-1; TRBD1 agrees at 8 bases. Trimming at V came to 6 bases and at J to 2 bases, leaving 9 bases not matched to a gene. Germline CDR1 is SGHAT and CDR2 is FQNNGV. The CDR3 has 16 residues.

The V and J genes are TRBV4-1 and TRBJ2-2; D may be TRBD1 (5 bases). Germline V gene data show CDR1 as MGHRA and CDR2 as YSYEKL. V lost 2 bases and J lost 7, with 14 bases in between. The CDR3 consists of 15 residues. The CDR3 sequence: CASSQQGFLDGELFF. DNA of the CDR3: TGCGCCAGCAGCCAACAGGGTTTCTTGGACGGGGAGCTGTTTTTT.

This clone has only a few counts. This rearrangement joins TRBV27 to TRBJ1-1; TRBD1 is a possible D gene (5 bases). The CDR3 spans 14 residues. V lost 3 bases to trimming and J lost 1 base, with 9 bases between them. In germline, CDR1 is MNHEY, CDR2 SMNVEV (reference sequence). In DNA form, the CDR3 reads TGTGCCAGCAGTTTCGGACAATCGAACACTGAAGCTTTCTTT. It codes for CASSFGQSNTEAFF.

Only a few counts were recorded for this clone. This chain joins TRBV6-1 and TRBJ1-1; D is perhaps TRBD1 (6 bases). From germline, CDR1 is MNHNS and CDR2 SASEGT. V was shortened by 4 bases and J by 1 base, with 13 bases between the two germline ends. The length of the CDR3 is 15 residues. This chain's CDR3 is CASSVGGYPNTEAFF. CDR3 sequence (DNA): TGTGCCAGCAGTGTGGGGGGCTACCCGAACACTGAAGCTTTCTTT.